This T cell receptor (beta chain) is drawn from a study of early T cells in non-severe SARS-CoV-2 infection. At the level of the study: Chains were unpaired, as sequencing was done on bulk RNA from unsorted whole blood. Study-wide results and limits: Matching results from VDJdb favored anti-spike CD8 responses, leaving private and CD4 specificities undetected.

The sample holds a few counts of this clonotype. The antigen is unknown. Attachment of unique molecular identifiers was made to individual cDNA molecules. TCRdb re-analysed the 5' RACE reads in MiXCR, keeping a single row per CDR3 protein. The repertoire includes more than 20,000 distinct CDR3 sequences, 5.5% to 7% of them detected once, and under 2.5% sits in the top ten. The CDR3 consists of 15 residues. The germline V gene has CDR1 MNHEY and CDR2 SMNVEV (reference sequence). V lost 7 bases, J lost 8 bases, and 9 bases stayed unmatched. The sample was whole blood. This sequence was found in an adult who was a healthcare worker with PCR-confirmed SARS-CoV-2 infection or an uninfected control (not recorded which). V and J are TRBV27 and TRBJ2-1, with 12 positions matching TRBD1. The DNA for the CDR3 is TGTGCCAGCACCTCCGGGACAGGGGGCGTCGATGAGCAGTTCTTC. It specifies CASTSGTGGVDEQFF.